The clone carrying this TCR beta chain appeared a few times. Its specificity is not known. This sample is drawn from a study of CD8+ T cells in alopecia areata. Background on the study: The percentage of affected scalp area served as the score of severity for treated patients. Notes on the study in general: With tofacitinib ongoing, many expanded lesional clones persisted in both scalp and blood.

cDNA reverse transcribed from extracted RNA served as the sequencing template. Sequencing was performed with immunoSEQ multiplex PCR; in TCRdb, only in-frame clones are kept and a portion is missing. The table includes 150,000 to 200,000 clones, about three fifths detected once. Treatment described: oral pan-JAK inhibitor, 5-10 mg twice daily. Lesional scalp punch biopsies and peripheral blood were collected from alopecia areata patients. Sorting from PBMCs produced CD4+ and CD8+ T cells. Germline-derived CDR1 and CDR2 are SGHTA and FQGNSA. This CDR3 has 16 amino acids. V shed 0 bases and J 1 base; nucleotides not matched to a gene: 2.

V usage is TRBV7-2 and J usage is TRBJ2-2, with 7 bases fitting TRBD2. Sequenced material: CD4+ T cells sorted from blood, taken at week 4, from a patient treated with tofacitinib. This receptor was taken from a human donor with alopecia areata. CDR3 coding DNA: TGTGCCAGCAGCTTAGCGGGAGGGGTGAACACCGGGGAGCTGTTTTTT. Translating gives CASSLAGGVNTGELFF.